What follows are 29 T cell receptor beta chains derived from one specimen sequenced in a study of T-cell memory formation after mild COVID-19. MiXCR, applied by TCRdb to the 5' RACE reads, yields one record per CDR3 protein. Among 450,000 to 650,000 distinct CDR3 sequences listed, approximately 20% were seen once. The sequencing input was PBMCs or a T cell subset sorted from them (not recorded which). The receptors here all came from an adult woman who had mild COVID-19 (a few samples of this study predate the infection). Cell type and time point are not known.

The chain joins TRBV7-8 to TRBJ1-6; TRBD1 is a possible D gene (5 bases). Trimming cost V 4 bases and J 10 bases, with 20 bases left between them. This CDR3 region has 16 residues. Germline CDR1 is SGHVS and CDR2 is FQNEAQ. The CDR3 bases are TGTGCCAGCAGCTCGACCCCGGCAGGGTTTGGCTCACCCCTCCACTTT. Amino acids: CASSSTPAGFGSPLHF.

This rearrangement joins TRBV27 to TRBJ2-7, with a weak D call TRBD2 (5 bases). CDR3 length equals 14 residues. V lost 6 bases, J lost 2 bases, and 14 bases lay in between. Germline-derived CDR1 and CDR2 are MNHEY and SMNVEV (reference sequence). CDR3: CASSHSGSTYEQYF. The DNA of the CDR3 is TGTGCCAGCAGCCACTCGGGATCCACCTACGAGCAGTACTTC.

This clonotype was observed a few times. The rearrangement joins TRBV6-5 to TRBJ2-7; a possible D gene is TRBD1 (6 bases). This CDR3 is built from 15 residues. Germline V gene lookup returns CDR1 MNHEY and CDR2 SVGAGI. The V gene lost 4 bases and the J gene lost 3 bases, with 16 bases spanning the gap. CDR3 region: CASSSARGQDYEQYF. The CDR3 nucleotides read TGTGCCAGCAGTTCCGCCCGGGGACAAGACTACGAGCAGTACTTC.

The sample holds many counts of this clonotype. The chain recombines TRBV7-2 with TRBJ2-3; perhaps TRBD1 as D (6 bases). Germline V gives CDR1 SGHTA, CDR2 FQGNSA. The CDR3 consists of 17 residues. V was trimmed by 0 bases and J by 2 bases, leaving 15 bases between them. CDR3 nucleotides: TGTGCCAGCAGCTTAGCTGCAGGGGACCTTACCACAGATACGCAGTATTTT. Amino acids: CASSLAAGDLTTDTQYF.

This clonotype was counted only a few times. The J gene is TRBJ2-7, the V gene TRBV6-5, with D perhaps matching TRBD1 or TRBD2 (5 bases each). The CDR3 has 15 residues. Germline CDR1 MNHEY, CDR2 SVGAGI. V was pared by 2 bases and J by 3 bases, with 14 bases between. CDR3 region: CASSYRDVGLYEQYF. CDR3 DNA sequence: TGTGCCAGCAGTTACCGGGACGTGGGTCTCTACGAGCAGTACTTC.

The rearrangement links TRBV27 to TRBJ2-1, with TRBD1 matching over 7 bases. Trimming at V came to 8 bases and at J to 0 bases, leaving 4 bases not matched to a gene. The CDR3 length is 14 residues. Germline CDR1 reads MNHEY; CDR2 reads SMNVEV (reference sequence). CDR3 in amino acids: CASLQGRSYNEQFF. The DNA of the CDR3 is TGTGCCAGCTTACAGGGGCGCTCCTACAATGAGCAGTTCTTC.

Ten or more counts support this clonotype. The chain joins TRBV29-1 to TRBJ2-2; possibly TRBD2 for D (5 bases). Germline values: CDR1 SQVTM, CDR2 ANQGSEA. The CDR3 is 14 amino acids. The V gene lost 4 bases and the J gene lost 0 bases, with 9 bases spanning the gap. The CDR3 DNA sequence: TGCAGCGTTGTCGGGGAGACGAACACCGGGGAGCTGTTTTTT. Translation gives CSVVGETNTGELFF.

J is TRBJ1-1 and V is TRBV6-6, with 8 bases aligning to TRBD1. This CDR3 has 16 residues. J was trimmed by 1 base and V by 5 bases; bases with no gene match: 9. Germline V gene sequence: CDR1 MNHNY, CDR2 SVGAGI (reference sequence). The CDR3 spells CASSQQRQGWNTEAFF. As DNA, the CDR3 is TGTGCCAGCAGTCAACAAAGACAGGGGTGGAACACTGAAGCTTTCTTT.

This clonotype has a handful of counts. CDR3 protein: CASSSPTSGGAESYNEQFF. In DNA, the CDR3 is TGCGCCAGCAGCTCGCCGACTAGCGGGGGGGCCGAGTCCTACAATGAGCAGTTCTTC. The rearrangement links TRBV5-1 to TRBJ2-1; TRBD2 aligns across 14 bases. V shed 3 bases, J shed 1 base, and the junction held 9 bases outside the gene matches. This CDR3 contains 19 residues. CDR1 SGHRS and CDR2 YFSETQ come from the germline V gene.

The CDR3 DNA is TGTGCCAGCAGTCCGGGGGTTGGGAATGAGCAGTTCTTC. Residues: CASSPGVGNEQFF. The chain recombines TRBV6-5 with TRBJ2-1; the D gene is possibly TRBD2 (6 bases). Germline V gene data show CDR1 as MNHEY and CDR2 as SVGAGI. V lost 5 bases to trimming and J lost 7 bases, with 12 bases between them. This CDR3 has 13 amino acids.

The chain carries TRBV5-1 and TRBJ1-4; D gene unclear. With 2 bases removed from V and 4 bases from J, the gap between germline ends came to 9 bases. The CDR3 length is 14 residues. The germline gives CDR1 SGHRS, CDR2 YFSETQ. This CDR3 is CASSLSTGNEKLFF. The CDR3 region has the DNA TGCGCCAGCAGCTTATCGACTGGTAATGAAAAACTGTTTTTT.

The chain is built from TRBV7-2 and TRBJ2-5; 7 bases map to TRBD1. The CDR3 extends over 14 amino acids. The V and J ends lost 4 bases and 4 bases, in that order; junction bases with no gene match: 6. In germline, CDR1 is SGHTA, CDR2 FQGNSA. CDR3 protein: CASSSDRAAETQYF. The CDR3 nucleotides read TGTGCCAGCAGCTCAGACAGGGCCGCAGAGACCCAGTACTTC. Filled out from reference TRBV7-2 and TRBJ2-5, the complete variable domain reads GAGVSQSPSNKVTEKGKDVELRCDPISGHTALYWYRQSLGQGLEFLIYFQGNSAPDKSGLPSDRFSAERTGGSVSTLTIQRTQQEDSAVYLCASSSDRAAETQYFGPGTRLLVL.

In its sample, this clonotype was seen a few times. V and J are TRBV9 and TRBJ2-7, with D perhaps matching TRBD1 or TRBD2 (5 bases each). The length of the CDR3 is 13 residues. Trimming took off 4 bases at V and 5 bases at J, with 13 bases between the two ends. Germline loops: CDR1 SGDLS, CDR2 YYNGEE. This CDR3 is CASSTGPLNEQYF. CDR3 sequence (DNA): TGTGCCAGCAGCACGGGACCGCTAAACGAGCAGTACTTC.

CDR3 protein: CASSSTSGRARAGELFF. CDR3 in DNA: TGTGCCAGCAGCTCCACTAGCGGGAGGGCCCGTGCCGGGGAGCTGTTTTTT. The chain recombines TRBV7-6 with TRBJ2-2, with 13 bases fitting TRBD2. CDR3 length: 17 residues. The J segment lost 6 bases and the V segment lost 4 bases, leaving 8 bases of the junction unmatched. Germline loops: CDR1 SGHVS, CDR2 FNYEAQ.

This clonotype was counted between two and nine times. This rearrangement joins TRBV20-1 to TRBJ1-3; the D is unclear. V lost 6 bases and J 0 bases, leaving 12 bases between the germline ends. Germline CDR1 DFQATT, CDR2 SNEGSKA (reference sequence). This CDR3 is 14 amino acids long. This chain's CDR3 is CSAQGRSSGNTIYF. CDR3 DNA: TGCAGTGCCCAAGGACGGAGCTCTGGAAACACCATATATTTT.

The chain links TRBV9 to TRBJ2-2, with 7 nucleotides matching TRBD1. The CDR3 loop spans 14 amino acids. The germline V gene has CDR1 SGDLS and CDR2 YYNGEE. The V gene end was trimmed by 8 bases and the J gene end by 5 bases; junction bases not matched to a gene: 9. In nucleotides, the CDR3 is TGTGCCAGTTCCCAGGGGGTGGAGACCGGGGAGCTGTTTTTT. Its translation: CASSQGVETGELFF. Looking up the rest from reference TRBV9 and TRBJ2-2 gives the full variable domain: DSGVTQTPKHLITATGQRVTLRCSPRSGDLSVYWYQQSLDQGLQFLIQYYNGEERAKGNILERFSAQQFPDLHSELNLSSLELGDSALYFCASSQGVETGELFFGEGSRLTVL.

The V gene is TRBV6-6, the J gene TRBJ2-2, with TRBD2 matching 7 bases. CDR1 and CDR2 (germline): MNHNY, SVGAGI (reference sequence). The junction had 13 bases not matched to a gene; V was cut back by 6 bases and J by 3 bases. The CDR3 consists of 17 residues. For the CDR3, the DNA is TGTGCCAGCAGGGAAAGCGCGGGAGTGGGGCACACCGGGGAGCTGTTTTTT. Its protein is CASRESAGVGHTGELFF.

This clonotype was found many times. The chain uses TRBV5-1 and TRBJ1-1; D gene uncertain. The V end lost 0 bases, the J end lost 1 base, and 7 bases lay between the germline ends. The CDR3 has 14 residues. CDR1 SGHRS and CDR2 YFSETQ come from the germline V gene. Written as DNA, the CDR3 is TGCGCCAGCAGCTTGGCTGCACCGAACACTGAAGCTTTCTTT. Translated, it gives CASSLAAPNTEAFF.

This clonotype has a single count. This chain links TRBV6-6 with TRBJ2-5; D perhaps matches TRBD2 (6 bases). CDR3 length: 15 amino acids. The V end lost 7 bases, the J end lost 5 bases, and 20 bases lay between the germline ends. Looked up from germline, CDR1 is MNHNY and CDR2 is SVGAGI (reference sequence). The CDR3 DNA reads TGTGCCAGCAAGGGGTGGGACTCAGGGAAGGAGACCCAGTACTTC. This encodes CASKGWDSGKETQYF.

Only a few counts were recorded for this clonotype. V and J are TRBV5-4 and TRBJ2-3; 8 nucleotides agree with TRBD2. Germline loops: CDR1 SGHNT, CDR2 YYREEE (reference sequence). V shed 4 bases, J shed 3 bases, and the junction held 7 bases outside the gene matches. The CDR3 contains 15 residues. The CDR3: CASSPGGAHTDTQYF. The CDR3 region has the DNA TGTGCCAGCAGCCCCGGGGGGGCTCATACAGATACGCAGTATTTT. The full variable domain, in which reference TRBV5-4 and TRBJ2-3 provide the parts outside the CDR3, is ETGVTQSPTHLIKTRGQQVTLRCSSQSGHNTVSWYQQALGQGPQFIFQYYREEENGRGNFPPRFSGLQFPNYSSELNVNALELDDSALYLCASSPGGAHTDTQYFGPGTRLTVL.

This clonotype was counted a few times. This rearrangement joins TRBV12-3 or TRBV12-4 to TRBJ2-1; 10 nucleotides line up with TRBD2. This CDR3 is 15 amino acids long. The V and J ends lost 0 bases and 9 bases, in that order; junction bases with no gene match: 5. Here the CDR3 DNA reads TGTGCCAGCAGTTTAGCGCTACTAGCGGGGAGTGAGCAGTTCTTC. Translating it yields CASSLALLAGSEQFF.

The V gene is TRBV24-1, the J gene TRBJ2-7, with 10 bases identical to TRBD1. CDR1 is KGHDR and CDR2 is SFDVKD in the germline V gene. The CDR3 is 16 residues long. V shed 3 bases and J 6 bases; nucleotides not matched to a gene: 10. CDR3 bases: TGTGCCACCAGTGATACCGGGACAGGGGCCGCTTCCGAGCAGTACTTC. Amino acid sequence: CATSDTGTGAASEQYF.

This CDR3 reads CASSVDGSGYYEQYF. The CDR3 bases are TGTGCCAGCAGCGTAGATGGTAGCGGCTACTACGAGCAGTACTTC. V and J are TRBV9 and TRBJ2-7, with D possibly TRBD2 on 6 matching bases. Trimming left V 0 bases short and J 3 bases short, with 13 bases between. The CDR3 is 15 residues long. CDR1 SGDLS and CDR2 YYNGEE come from the germline V gene.

Only a few counts were recorded for this clonotype. The chain joins TRBV7-8 to TRBJ2-1; D is unclear. Germline V gives CDR1 SGHVS, CDR2 FQNEAQ. V lost 1 base and J 4 bases, leaving 11 bases between the germline ends. This CDR3 is built from 15 residues. The CDR3, as DNA: TGTGCCAGCAGCTTAGACCCCATGATTTACAATGAGCAGTTCTTC. This encodes CASSLDPMIYNEQFF.

V gene TRBV18 combines with J gene TRBJ2-7, with D perhaps matching TRBD2 (5 bases). The CDR3 runs to 14 residues. V lost 6 bases, J lost 4 bases, and 16 bases lay in between. The germline gives CDR1 KGHSH, CDR2 LQKENI. The CDR3 nucleotides are TGTGCCAGCTCCCAGCCCAGCGGCTATTACGAGCAGTACTTC. It yields the protein CASSQPSGYYEQYF.

The CDR3 DNA sequence: TGTGCCAGCAGCCAAGAAGCCCGACTAGCGGGGGGGCAAGCAGATACGCAGTATTTT. Protein: CASSQEARLAGGQADTQYF. The chain recombines TRBV4-2 with TRBJ2-3, with 14 bases identical to TRBD2. Looked up from germline, CDR1 is LGHNA and CDR2 is YNFKEQ. V lost 0 bases to trimming and J lost 4 bases; unmatched junction nucleotides: 9. The CDR3 is 19 residues long.

The chain recombines TRBV6-1 with TRBJ1-2; 10 bases are a match to TRBD1. J was trimmed by 6 bases and V by 7 bases; bases with no gene match: 11. The CDR3 runs to 15 residues. Looked up from germline, CDR1 is MNHNS and CDR2 is SASEGT. CDR3 sequence (DNA): TGTGCCAGCATCCCACCCTCCGGGACAGGGGATGGCTACACCTTC. Translating gives CASIPPSGTGDGYTF.

This clonotype was seen a single time. The J gene is TRBJ1-2, the V gene TRBV4-2, with 7 bases aligning to TRBD1. This CDR3 has 16 residues. Per germline, CDR1 LGHNA and CDR2 YNFKEQ. Germline trimming cut 3 bases from V and 2 bases from J; bases unmatched to any gene: 9. The DNA for the CDR3 is TGTGCCAGCAGCCAGGCGCCGGGACAGATGAACTATGGCTACACCTTC. Protein product: CASSQAPGQMNYGYTF.

The chain couples TRBV6-5 to TRBJ1-2, with no clear D. The CDR3 is made up of 12 amino acids. The V end lost 5 bases, the J end lost 2 bases, and 6 bases lay between the germline ends. Per germline, CDR1 MNHEY and CDR2 SVGAGI. The CDR3 region is CASSAGNYGYTF. In DNA, the CDR3 is TGTGCCAGCAGTGCCGGGAACTATGGCTACACCTTC.